The 15 T cell receptor beta chains below all came from one sample that was sequenced in a study of T-cell reconstitution after alpha-beta-depleted transplantation in children. For TCRbeta, the library was prepared with unique molecular identifiers. Using its own MiXCR run on the PCR reads, TCRdb lists one record per CDR3 protein. The sample includes around 200,000 distinct CDR3 sequences, under 13% seen only once; the top ten take 28%. Sequences were derived from PBMCs, sampled before TCRalphabeta/CD19-depleted stem cell transplant. The receptors originated from a child less than two years old with acute myeloid leukemia, due to receive a stem cell transplant.

The gene calls are TRBV5-1 and TRBJ2-5, with 10 bases lining up with TRBD2. After removal of 4 bases from V and 3 bases from J, the junction contained 3 bases not matched to a gene. From germline, CDR1 is SGHRS and CDR2 YFSETQ. The CDR3 consists of 14 residues. The CDR3 bases are TGCGCCAGCAGCATCGGACTAGCGGAAGAGACCCAGTACTTC. The encoded protein is CASSIGLAEETQYF.

This clonotype was recorded at least ten times. The chain carries TRBV6-1 and TRBJ2-3, with 9 bases fitting TRBD1. The CDR3 contains 15 residues. The J segment lost 5 bases and the V segment lost 3 bases, leaving 6 bases of the junction unmatched. Germline-derived CDR1 and CDR2 are MNHNS and SASEGT. The CDR3 spells CASSERDRVGDTQYF. In DNA form, the CDR3 reads TGTGCCAGCAGTGAGAGGGACAGGGTGGGAGATACGCAGTATTTT.

This clonotype was observed at least ten times. V is TRBV28 and J is TRBJ2-1; the match to TRBD2 covers 8 bases. The germline gives CDR1 MDHEN, CDR2 SYDVKM. CDR3 length equals 17 residues. J gave up 5 bases and V 6 bases, and 15 bases lay outside the gene matches. CDR3 amino acids: CASSLHLFGTRDNEQFF. The DNA of the CDR3 is TGTGCCAGCAGCCTCCATCTGTTCGGGACTAGAGACAATGAGCAGTTCTTC.

This clonotype was detected a few times. J is TRBJ2-5 and V is TRBV12-3 or TRBV12-4; tentatively, D is TRBD2 (6 bases). The V and J ends lost 0 bases and 2 bases respectively, with 13 bases between them. This CDR3 is 16 amino acids long. The CDR3 region is CASSLAVGRGQETQYF. In DNA, the CDR3 is TGTGCCAGCAGTTTAGCTGTCGGGAGAGGGCAAGAGACCCAGTACTTC.

This clonotype was observed at least ten times. The CDR3 is CASRSGSPNTGELFF. CDR3 in DNA: TGCGCCAGCAGGTCGGGCAGCCCGAACACCGGGGAGCTGTTTTTT. This chain uses TRBV5-1 with TRBJ2-2, with unresolved D. Germline V gives CDR1 SGHRS, CDR2 YFSETQ. The germline V and J ends were trimmed by 5 bases and 0 bases, with 11 bases remaining between them. CDR3 length equals 15 residues.

This clonotype was picked up many times. The gene calls are TRBV20-1 and TRBJ2-7; 8 bases agree with TRBD1. V was pared by 5 bases and J by 3 bases, with 12 bases of the junction left unmatched. This CDR3 spans 15 amino acids. From germline, CDR1 is DFQATT and CDR2 SNEGSKA (reference sequence). This CDR3 reads CSAGRLDRGYYEQYF. The CDR3 nucleotides read TGCAGTGCTGGAAGACTCGACAGGGGATACTACGAGCAGTACTTC.

This clonotype was recorded many times. The chain carries TRBV7-8 and TRBJ1-4; TRBD1 is a possible D gene (5 bases). V lost 4 bases, J lost 4 bases, and 16 bases lay in between. Germline lookup yields CDR1 SGHVS and CDR2 FQNEAQ. The CDR3 totals 16 residues. For the CDR3, the DNA is TGTGCCAGCAGCTCTGGCGTAGGGGAATTTAATGAAAAACTGTTTTTT. Its protein product is CASSSGVGEFNEKLFF.

This chain links TRBV7-9 with TRBJ1-2, with TRBD1 identical over 7 bases. The junction had 14 bases not matched to a gene; V was cut back by 10 bases and J by 6 bases. The CDR3 sequence is 14 residues long. Looked up from germline, CDR1 is SEHNR and CDR2 is FQNEAQ (reference sequence). The CDR3 loop reads CAIVWSGQQNGYTF. The CDR3 DNA is TGTGCCATCGTGTGGTCGGGACAGCAAAATGGCTACACCTTC.

This clonotype was counted ten times or more. The chain combines TRBV5-4 with TRBJ2-3, with D possibly being TRBD2 (6 bases). V shed 0 bases and J shed 0 bases, with 8 bases lying between them. The germline V gene encodes CDR1 SGHNT and CDR2 YYREEE (reference sequence). The CDR3 runs to 15 residues. CDR3 nucleotide sequence: TGTGCCAGCAGCTTGGGCGGGATGAGCACAGATACGCAGTATTTT. It translates to CASSLGGMSTDTQYF.

This clonotype was observed many times. V is TRBV11-2 and J is TRBJ1-2, with unresolved D. Trimming took off 5 bases at V and 8 bases at J, with 18 bases between the two ends. The germline V gene encodes CDR1 SGHAT and CDR2 FQNNGV. The CDR3 sequence is 14 residues long. The CDR3 spells CASSQTPYRAGYTF. CDR3 sequence (DNA): TGTGCCAGCAGCCAGACCCCGTACAGAGCAGGCTACACCTTC.

This clonotype was detected ten times or more. The chain uses TRBV30 and TRBJ1-1; D gene ambiguous. V was pared by 1 base and J by 0 bases, with 9 bases between. The CDR3 is 14 amino acids. Germline V gives CDR1 GTSNPN, CDR2 SVGIG (reference sequence). The CDR3 loop is CAWSASRMNTEAFF. CDR3 nucleotides: TGTGCCTGGAGTGCATCTCGCATGAACACTGAAGCTTTCTTT.

This clonotype was recorded at least ten times. The rearrangement joins TRBV6-5 to TRBJ1-2; possibly TRBD1 for D (6 bases). The CDR3 sequence is 15 residues long. The germline CDR1 and CDR2 sequences are MNHEY and SVGAGI. Trimming took off 0 bases at V and 5 bases at J, with 13 bases between the two ends. This CDR3 reads CASSYSLDSRYGYTF. In nucleotides, the CDR3 is TGTGCCAGCAGTTACTCCCTGGACAGTAGATATGGCTACACCTTC.

In regard to this clonotype: A clone one base away is much larger, so this may be a read error. The genes are TRBV20-1 and TRBJ2-1, with D unclear. The CDR3 extends over 15 amino acids. V was trimmed by 6 bases and J by 1 base, leaving 16 bases between them. Germline V CDR1 and CDR2: DFQATT, SNEGSKA (reference sequence). CDR3 residues: CSAFMADQSYNEQFF. The CDR3 region has the DNA TGCAGTGCATTCATGGCGGACCAGTCCTACAATGAGCAGTTCTTC.

This sequence joins TRBV5-5 and TRBJ1-4; D call uncertain. Trimming removed 1 base from V and 3 bases from J, with 16 bases in between. CDR3 size: 17 residues. The germline gives CDR1 SGHKS, CDR2 YYEKEE (reference sequence). CDR3 in DNA: TGTGCCAGCAGCTTGCTTCTGTTTGGGGTCTCTAATGAAAAACTGTTTTTT. Translated, it gives CASSLLLFGVSNEKLFF.

This clonotype occurred many times. This chain uses TRBV20-1 with TRBJ2-3; D remains unclear. The CDR3 is made up of 12 amino acids. V was shortened by 1 base and J by 4 bases, with 6 bases between the two germline ends. Germline CDR1 reads DFQATT; CDR2 reads SNEGSKA (reference sequence). CDR3 amino acids: CSARGGPDTQYF. The CDR3, as DNA: TGCAGTGCTAGAGGCGGCCCAGATACGCAGTATTTT.